The 19 T cell receptor beta chains presented below share a single source sample, sequenced in a study of T cell responses to AZD1222 COVID-19 vaccine. The table came from immunoSEQ multiplex PCR; TCRdb's copy has only in-frame clones and leaves some out. This table has roughly 150,000 clones, around four fifths appearing once. The sequencing here drew on peripheral blood, taken on day 0 of AZD1222 vaccination. Source of these receptors: an adult in good health.

The chain links TRBV18 to TRBJ2-7, with 7 bases matching TRBD2. Germline V gene sequence: CDR1 KGHSH, CDR2 LQKENI. The length of the CDR3 is 19 residues. The ends lost 4 bases at V and 2 bases at J; junction bases unmatched: 20. CDR3 residues: CASSQAGRGTLTGTYEQYF. In DNA, the CDR3 is TGTGCCAGCTCACAAGCGGGACGGGGGACCTTGACCGGGACCTACGAGCAGTACTTC.

This clone showed up just once. The chain joins TRBV6-5 to TRBJ2-3; no definite D call. The V gene's germline CDR1 is MNHEY and CDR2 SVGAGI. Trimming cost V 4 bases and J 5 bases, with 7 bases left between them. The CDR3 is 12 amino acids. The CDR3 here is CASSLDGDTQYF. In DNA, the CDR3 is TGTGCCAGCAGTTTAGACGGAGATACGCAGTATTTT.

The sample holds a few counts of this clone. This chain connects TRBV11-3 to TRBJ2-1; 9 bases are shared with TRBD1. Germline lookup yields CDR1 SGHNT and CDR2 YENEEA. With 5 bases clipped from V and 10 bases from J, the junction kept 12 bases outside the gene matches. The CDR3 has 15 amino acids. The CDR3 nucleotides read TGTGCCAGCAGCGTTACCGGGACAGGGAGTATAGAGCAGTTCTTC. This translates into CASSVTGTGSIEQFF.

The chain employs TRBV11-2 and TRBJ2-1, with D possibly being TRBD1 (7 bases). CDR3 size: 13 residues. V was clipped by 4 bases and J by 10 bases, with 14 bases between them. Germline V gene lookup returns CDR1 SGHAT and CDR2 FQNNGV. CDR3 region: CASSSPQGGEQFF. The CDR3 coding sequence is TGTGCCAGCAGCTCCCCCCAGGGGGGCGAGCAGTTCTTC.

The V gene is TRBV24-1, the J gene TRBJ2-2; 9 positions match TRBD1. CDR1 and CDR2 from the germline V gene are KGHDR and SFDVKD. This CDR3 has 15 residues. V gave up 3 bases and J gave up 6 bases; unmatched junction bases: 4. CDR3 DNA sequence: TGTGCCACCAGTGATCCGACAGGGGGGGCCGGGGAGCTGTTTTTT. Amino acids: CATSDPTGGAGELFF.

The sample holds one count of this clone. The sample holds other DNA sequences that translate to the same CDR3. The rearrangement uses TRBV3-1 (or the pseudogene TRBV3-2) and TRBJ2-1; D gene unclear. Trimming pared 0 bases from V and 7 bases from J, leaving 7 bases between. CDR1 is LGHDT and CDR2 is YNNKEL in the germline V gene (reference sequence). There are 13 residues in the CDR3. CDR3 in DNA: TGTGCCAGCAGCCAAGATTTAAGGAATGAGCAGTTCTTC. Translated: CASSQDLRNEQFF.

This rearrangement joins TRBV19 to TRBJ1-2, with 7 bases aligning to TRBD1. This CDR3 has 15 residues. Trimming at V came to 6 bases and at J to 0 bases, leaving 7 bases not matched to a gene. The germline V gene has CDR1 LNHDA and CDR2 SQIVND (reference sequence). The CDR3 DNA sequence: TGTGCCAGTAGCCGGGGACAGATAGCTAACTATGGCTACACCTTC. Translation gives CASSRGQIANYGYTF. Full variable domain (rest looked up from reference TRBV19 and TRBJ1-2): DGGITQSPKYLFRKEGQNVTLSCEQNLNHDAMYWYRQDPGQGLRLIYYSQIVNDFQKGDIAEGYSVSREKKESFPLTVTSAQKNPTAFYLCASSRGQIANYGYTFGSGTRLTVV.

The chain has TRBV11-3 and TRBJ1-3, with D uncertain. V lost 3 bases and J 4 bases, leaving 7 bases between the germline ends. CDR3 length equals 13 residues. The germline CDR1 and CDR2 sequences are SGHNT and YENEEA. The CDR3 nucleotides read TGTGCCAGCAGCTTGGAGACAGGAAACACCATATATTTT. Amino acids: CASSLETGNTIYF.

The V gene is TRBV30, the J gene TRBJ1-6; TRBD1 matches 7 bases. The V gene end was trimmed by 0 bases and the J gene end by 7 bases; junction bases not matched to a gene: 3. Per the germline V gene, CDR1 is GTSNPN and CDR2 is SVGIG (reference sequence). The CDR3 spans 14 residues. The DNA for the CDR3 is TGTGCCTGGAGTGTAAGCAGGGGGAATTCACCCCTCCACTTT. It codes for CAWSVSRGNSPLHF.

The genes are TRBV28 and TRBJ1-1; D is possibly TRBD1 (5 bases). The V and J ends lost 7 bases and 6 bases respectively, with 15 bases between them. CDR3 length: 13 amino acids. CDR1 is MDHEN, CDR2 SYDVKM, per germline. The CDR3 protein is CASIHMIRAEAFF. The DNA of the CDR3 is TGTGCCAGCATCCACATGATCAGGGCTGAAGCTTTCTTT.

This chain links TRBV6-5 with TRBJ2-1; tentative D call: TRBD1 (6 bases). The germline V gene encodes CDR1 MNHEY and CDR2 SVGAGI. The CDR3 totals 14 residues. Trimming took 8 bases from V and 0 from J, leaving 11 bases between them. CDR3 in DNA: TGTGCCAGCCATATAGGGGGCTCCTACAATGAGCAGTTCTTC. Amino acid sequence: CASHIGGSYNEQFF.

J is TRBJ1-2 and V is TRBV6-1; D unresolved. Germline V lookup: CDR1 MNHNS, CDR2 SASEGT. V lost 1 base and J lost 3, with 12 bases in between. The CDR3 has 15 residues. This CDR3 reads CASSEGLPLYYGYTF. CDR3 nucleotide sequence: TGTGCCAGCAGTGAAGGCCTTCCGTTATACTATGGCTACACCTTC.

V is TRBV13 and J is TRBJ2-5, with D possibly matching TRBD1 (8 bases). V lost 5 bases and J 5 bases, leaving 15 bases between the germline ends. Germline V gene data show CDR1 as PRHDT and CDR2 as FYEKMQ (reference sequence). CDR3 length: 14 amino acids. DNA for the CDR3: TGTGCCAGCAGCCTTAACAGGGGGGGCGAGACCCAGTACTTC. Protein product: CASSLNRGGETQYF.

Points on this clone: Within the sample, other DNA sequences also encode this same CDR3. The rearrangement uses TRBV19 and TRBJ1-1; D not resolved. Trimming cost V 6 bases and J 3 bases, with 5 bases left between them. Per germline, CDR1 LNHDA and CDR2 SQIVND (reference sequence). This CDR3 is built from 11 residues. The CDR3 DNA is TGTGCCAGTAGGGGAGACACTGAAGCTTTCTTT. Translation: CASRGDTEAFF.

J is TRBJ2-7 and V is TRBV30, with D perhaps TRBD2 (5 bases). The V gene's germline CDR1 is GTSNPN and CDR2 SVGIG (reference sequence). Trimming pared 5 bases from V and 0 bases from J, leaving 8 bases between. This CDR3 is built from 12 residues. This CDR3 reads CAWGGSSYEQYF. CDR3 nucleotide sequence: TGTGCCTGGGGAGGCAGCTCCTACGAGCAGTACTTC. The full variable domain, its missing parts supplied by reference TRBV30 and TRBJ2-7, is SQTIHQWPATLVQPVGSPLSLECTVEGTSNPNLYWYRQAAGRGLQLLFYSVGIGQISSEVPQNLSASRPQDRQFILSSKKLLLSDSGFYLCAWGGSSYEQYFGPGTRLTVT.

V is TRBV5-1 and J is TRBJ1-4, with no clear D. CDR1 is SGHRS, CDR2 YFSETQ, per germline. This CDR3 has 14 amino acids. The V end lost 0 bases, the J end lost 7 bases, and 10 bases lay between the germline ends. In DNA form, the CDR3 reads TGCGCCAGCAGCTTGGGAGGGAGTAGTGAAAAACTGTTTTTT. This encodes CASSLGGSSEKLFF.

V is TRBV12-3 or TRBV12-4 and J is TRBJ2-7; the match to TRBD1 covers 7 bases. With V trimmed by 5 bases and J by 2 bases, 3 bases remained unmatched. The CDR3 is made up of 13 amino acids. CDR3: CASSGDSTYEQYF. Here the CDR3 DNA reads TGTGCCAGCAGTGGGGACAGTACCTACGAGCAGTACTTC.

As to this clone: The same CDR3 also results from other DNA sequences found in this sample. V is TRBV9 and J is TRBJ1-6; 10 nucleotides agree with TRBD1. V was clipped by 2 bases and J by 8 bases; unmatched bases: 1. CDR1 is SGDLS and CDR2 is YYNGEE in the germline V gene. CDR3 length equals 14 residues. The CDR3 region is CASSVGQGDSPLHF. Written as DNA, the CDR3 is TGTGCCAGCAGCGTTGGACAGGGGGATTCACCCCTCCACTTT.

The chain joins TRBV5-8 to TRBJ1-1; 7 bases match TRBD1. The germline CDR1 and CDR2 sequences are SGHTS and YDEGEE. Unmatched junction bases numbered 6, after V lost 0 bases and J lost 1 base. CDR3 length: 16 residues. The CDR3, as DNA: TGTGCCAGCAGCTTGGATACGGGACAGAGGAACACTGAAGCTTTCTTT. It is translated as CASSLDTGQRNTEAFF. Full variable domain (missing parts from reference TRBV5-8 and TRBJ1-1): EAGVTQSPTHLIKTRGQQATLRCSPISGHTSVYWYQQALGLGLQFLLWYDEGEERNRGNFPPRFSGRQFPNYSSELNVNALELEDSALYLCASSLDTGQRNTEAFFGQGTRLTVV.